The entry below gives a single T cell receptor (beta chain) sequence along with its context. The target of this receptor is not known. One base away there is no much larger clone; base qualities are not given. This entry is derived from a study of OX40 agonist ivuxolimab in advanced cancers. With respect to the entire study: The costimulatory receptor OX40 (CD134) was targeted by ivuxolimab, a fully human IgG2 agonistic monoclonal antibody. The monotherapy dose-escalation portion (N ≈ 57 patients) of the phase I ivuxolimab trial is reported in the paper. Prior anti-PD-1, anti-PD-L1 or anti-CTLA-4 therapy was permitted, and checkpoint inhibitors had been received by around 40% of dose-escalation patients. Peripheral TCRbeta sequencing was intended to test whether TCR sequence diversity was altered and clonal T-cell expansion was caused by ivuxolimab. In the dose-escalation cohort, 82.7% of patients were male, and the mean age was roughly 60 years, with a range of roughly 23 to 85. Partial responses occurred in three dose-escalation patients, of whom one had hepatocellular carcinoma and two had cutaneous melanoma. Intravenous ivuxolimab was administered to patients every 2 weeks at six dose levels: 0.01, 0.1, 0.3, 1.5, 3 and 10 mg/kg. Among the approximately 50 dose-escalation patients, approximately 20 had hepatocellular carcinoma, approximately 15 melanoma, 9 renal cell carcinoma and 9 head and neck cancer. Overall study results and their limits: Low levels of normalized T-cell clonal expansion were also shown by some nonresponding patients. The antigen specificity of the peripheral T cells that underwent clonal expansion was not determined. At doses of 0.1 to 3.0 mg/kg, clonal expansion of both CD4+ and CD8+ blood T cells was observed from baseline to week 6. On average, CD8+ T cells showed more expanded clones than CD4+ T cells after ivuxolimab. In the 0.1-3.0 mg/kg groups, partial responders had among the lowest normalized peripheral clonal expansion, particularly in CD8+ T cells.

Sequences SGHDT (CDR1) and YYEEEE (CDR2) are obtained from the germline V gene. Trimming takes 4 bases from V and 2 bases from J, and the germline ends sit 10 bases apart. Reading from cysteine to phenylalanine, the CDR3 counts 13 amino acids. CDR3 DNA is the only sequence kept; it has 39 bases, read in frame from the first base. To sequence the TCRbeta CDR3 region, genomic DNA was isolated from the sorted cells. The immunoSEQ Assay was used to sequence the TCRbeta CDR3 regions. Here the immuneACCESS table is served through TCRdb, limited to in-frame sequences with V and J called. Missing clones are a known gap in these copies; in checked studies unresolved V genes cover under half, and the rest lacks a known reason. This sample comprises around 35,000 clones, about 90% of them detected only once. The leading ten clones occupy roughly a third of the sample. The trial excluded patients who had a history of autoimmune disease or who were on systemic immunosuppression. Peripheral blood for TCR sequencing was collected from all dose cohorts at baseline, on cycle 4 day 1, and on cycle 7 day 1. The samples were taken from a phase I, first-in-human, multicenter, open-label dose-escalation trial of ivuxolimab. Adults with locally advanced or metastatic melanoma, renal cell, hepatocellular, or head and neck squamous cell carcinoma were enrolled in the trial. Before TCR sequencing, CD4+ T cells and CD8+ T cells were sorted from peripheral blood as separate populations.

The sequencing used CD4+ or CD8+ T cells sorted from blood, collected in a trial of the OX40 agonist ivuxolimab. The chain is assembled from TRBV5-6 and TRBJ2-7, with no D gene named confidently. The sequence was obtained from an adult with an advanced solid tumor such as melanoma, head and neck, liver or kidney cancer. The CDR3 protein sequence reads: CASSNTVAYEQYF. The bases are TGTGCCAGCAGCAACACAGTAGCCTACGAGCAGTACTTC.